This TCR beta chain was observed in a study of T cells in localized non-small cell lung cancer. The CDR3 totals 15 residues. Trimming cost V 4 bases and J 2 bases, with 15 bases left between them. From germline, CDR1 is SGHTA and CDR2 FQGNSA. Assay: immunoSEQ multiplex PCR; the TCRdb copy retains only in-frame clones and omits some. In the table there are around 14,000 clones, about 80% of which are singletons. Sequences were derived from peripheral blood, sampled before any cancer treatment. The receptor was derived from an older female donor with stage I squamous cell lung carcinoma. The genes are TRBV7-2 and TRBJ2-7, with D possibly called TRBD1 or TRBD2 (5 bases each). CDR3 in amino acids: CASSYSGTEAYEQYF. CDR3 nucleotides: TGTGCCAGCAGCTACTCCGGGACGGAGGCCTACGAGCAGTACTTC.